Following are 8 T cell receptor beta chains from one sample sequenced in a study of T-cell reconstitution after alpha-beta-depleted transplantation in children. Preparation of the TCRbeta library involved a method that used unique molecular identifiers. TCRdb reprocessed the PCR reads via MiXCR and lists one record per CDR3 protein. The table includes more than 300,000 distinct CDR3 sequences, around 15% detected once. Specimen: PBMCs, mostly from graft donor cells, collected 360 days after TCRalphabeta/CD19-depleted stem cell transplant. These receptors were taken from a male patient between 2 and 15 years old who had a stem cell transplant for acute lymphoblastic leukemia, so the T cells may come from the graft donor.

This clonotype appeared a few times. The rearrangement links TRBV28 to TRBJ2-7; no clear D. CDR3 size: 15 residues. CDR1 is MDHEN and CDR2 is SYDVKM in the germline V gene. The germline V and J ends were trimmed by 7 bases and 2 bases, with 18 bases remaining between them. CDR3 protein: CASTPPRDTAYEQYF. The CDR3 nucleotides read TGTGCCAGCACCCCACCCAGAGATACAGCCTACGAGCAGTACTTC. Filled out from reference TRBV28 and TRBJ2-7, the complete variable domain reads DVKVTQSSRYLVKRTGEKVFLECVQDMDHENMFWYRQDPGLGLRLIYFSYDVKMKEKGDIPEGYSVSREKKERFSLILESASTNQTSMYLCASTPPRDTAYEQYFGPGTRLTVT.

This clonotype was seen a handful of times. This chain joins TRBV10-3 and TRBJ2-7; the D gene is possibly TRBD1 (6 bases). V was clipped by 8 bases and J by 0 bases, with 8 bases between them. This CDR3 comprises 12 residues. Germline CDR1 reads ENHRY; CDR2 reads SYGVKD. CDR3 amino acids: CAIGGHSYEQYF. CDR3 DNA: TGTGCCATCGGGGGACACTCCTACGAGCAGTACTTC.

This clonotype was observed a handful of times. The V call is TRBV12-3 or TRBV12-4, the J call TRBJ2-7; D gene unclear. The CDR3 is 13 amino acids. The germline V and J ends were trimmed by 6 bases and 4 bases, with 13 bases remaining between them. The CDR3 loop reads CASRTNLGYEQYF. CDR3 coding DNA: TGTGCCAGCAGGACAAACCTGGGATACGAGCAGTACTTC.

This clonotype has only a few counts. The J gene is TRBJ1-1, the V gene TRBV6-5; D may be TRBD1 (5 bases). CDR3 length equals 16 residues. Per the germline V gene, CDR1 is MNHEY and CDR2 is SVGAGI. V was clipped by 0 bases and J by 5 bases, with 16 bases between them. This chain's CDR3 is CASSYSGGGMGTEAFF. CDR3 DNA sequence: TGTGCCAGCAGTTACTCAGGCGGGGGAATGGGGACTGAAGCTTTCTTT.

This clonotype was picked up many times. V is TRBV20-1 and J is TRBJ2-5; D unresolved. This CDR3 has 10 amino acids. The V end was cut by 2 bases, the J end by 4 bases, with 2 bases between. The germline CDR1 and CDR2 sequences are DFQATT and SNEGSKA (reference sequence). CDR3 DNA sequence: TGCAGTGCTAGAATAGAGACCCAGTACTTC. Encoded protein: CSARIETQYF.

The chain links TRBV2 to TRBJ2-7; a possible D gene is TRBD2 (6 bases). The CDR3 is 15 amino acids. Germline V lookup: CDR1 SNHLY, CDR2 FYNNEI. V lost 3 bases to trimming and J lost 7 bases, with 19 bases between them. The CDR3, as DNA: TGTGCCAGCAGTGATCCGGGACTCCCCAACTTGGAGCAGTACTTC. This encodes CASSDPGLPNLEQYF.

This clonotype was found many times. V gene TRBV29-1 combines with J gene TRBJ2-1, with no clear D. Germline V CDR1 and CDR2: SQVTM, ANQGSEA. This CDR3 region has 12 residues. Between the trimmed V and J ends, which lost 0 bases and 8 bases, there was a span of 8 bases. This chain's CDR3 is CSVEEGSYEQFF. The CDR3 bases are TGCAGCGTTGAAGAAGGATCATATGAGCAGTTCTTC.

This clonotype was seen a few times. The chain carries TRBV20-1 and TRBJ1-3; D ambiguous. In germline, CDR1 is DFQATT, CDR2 SNEGSKA (reference sequence). Trimming pared 3 bases from V and 0 bases from J, leaving 6 bases between. The length of the CDR3 is 13 residues. The CDR3 protein is CSASIPSGNTIYF. DNA for the CDR3: TGCAGTGCTAGTATTCCCTCTGGAAACACCATATATTTT.